This entry is about one T cell receptor (beta chain). This clone was detected only once. Its antigen is currently not known. No base-level quality is on record; no much larger clone is a single base apart. Libraries were constructed by the immunoSEQ multiplex PCR assay. RNA was extracted from all samples and reverse transcribed into cDNA as template for TCR sequencing. First-strand cDNA was synthesized with SuperScript III using a 2:1 mix of oligo-dT and random hexamers. A synthetic immune receptor repertoire was used to assess amplification bias, and residual bias was removed computationally. The authors' analysis ran thus. Raw reads were preprocessed to remove errors, and CDR3 was defined according to IMGT conventions as the region from the conserved cysteine to phenylalanine. Clonality was calculated as 1 minus Shannon entropy normalized by log2 of the number of productive unique TCRs. CD4 or CD8 identity of scalp clones was inferred by cross-referencing scalp TCRbeta sequences with sorted blood CD4 and CD8 repertoires. As stored in TCRdb, this immuneACCESS dataset retains in-frame rearrangements with V and J assigned. A fraction of the clones does not appear; measured against another copy, unresolved V genes explain less than half of the discrepancy, and the remainder lacks a known reason. The V and J calls and clone size come from that table; D and trimming were worked out from the DNA. For this sample the table gives about 200,000 clones, of which around three fifths were detected only once. The ten largest clones capture roughly 1.5% of the sample.

This specimen's time point label, per the study, means: 4 weeks on oral tofacitinib. The label giving this sample's treatment or condition can be read as: oral pan-JAK inhibitor, 5-10 mg twice daily. Lesional scalp punch biopsies and peripheral blood were collected from alopecia areata patients. After PBMCs were isolated by density centrifugation and stained for CD3, CD4 and CD8, a FACSAria was used to sort CD4+ and CD8+ T cells. CDR1 KGHSH and CDR2 LQKENI were looked up in the germline V gene. The cysteine opens and the phenylalanine closes a CDR3 of 14 amino acids. Only CDR3 DNA remains: 42 bases, in frame from the first base. Compared with germline, V lacks 3 bases and J lacks 5 bases; bases without a gene match: 6. This entry is derived from a study of CD8+ T cells in alopecia areata (dated by TCRdb to 2016 to 2019). Background on the whole study: Treated patients were enrolled in an open-label pilot trial of oral tofacitinib, 5 to 10 mg twice daily, for moderate-to-severe alopecia areata. Biopsies were taken from tofacitinib-treated patients at baseline and again at 4 and 24 weeks into treatment, and several of those patients also had a later scalp biopsy. In treated patients, disease severity was measured using the SALT score, which gives the percentage of scalp surface area affected. immunoSEQ multiplex PCR using 35 Vbeta forward primers and 13 Jbeta reverse primers was used to amplify TCRbeta CDR3 regions. The study used high-throughput TCRbeta sequencing to examine T cell clonal expansion in alopecia areata, in both the C3H/HeJ mouse model and human patients. The RNA source kit depended on sample type: the PAXgene miRNA kit for fixed scalp, the miRNeasy kit for PBMCs, and the RNeasy kit for mouse skin. Scalp clonality was compared among normal scalp (n=4), patchy alopecia areata scalp (n=8), and alopecia totalis/universalis scalp (n=8). Human TCRbeta sequencing covered scalp tissue and sorted CD4+ and CD8+ peripheral blood T cells from patchy and totalis/universalis alopecia areata patients and healthy controls. Patients received tofacitinib for 6 to 18 months and were then followed off drug for 6 months to check for delayed response and recurrence. Summary of the overall study and its limitations: Resident alphabeta T cells in normal human skin are also sequenced, complicating scalp TCR repertoire analysis, unlike mouse skin dominated by gammadelta T cells. Because the treated cohort was small and included a single nonresponder, larger studies are needed to assess links between baseline CD8+ expansion and response. Compared with normal scalp, lesional scalp, particularly in alopecia totalis/universalis, had higher clonality and more expanded CD8+ clones, which suggests antigenic drive. Many expanded lesional clones were found to persist in scalp and blood during tofacitinib treatment, and relapse after treatment cessation may be partly explained by this persistence. TCR sequences shared between patients were less clear than in mice, possibly partly because of HLA diversity in the patient population. Scalp clonality and the number of expanded CD8+ clones among the top 100 scalp clones were significantly decreased by tofacitinib.

This TCR was recovered from a human donor with alopecia areata. The chain couples TRBV18 to TRBJ1-2; the junction holds 7 bases that match TRBD1. Sample: CD4+ T cells sorted from blood, taken at week 4, from a patient treated with tofacitinib. The nucleotide sequence is given as TGTGCCAGCTCACCCCAGGGGGTTGGGTATGGCTACACCTTC. Its coded protein is CASSPQGVGYGYTF.